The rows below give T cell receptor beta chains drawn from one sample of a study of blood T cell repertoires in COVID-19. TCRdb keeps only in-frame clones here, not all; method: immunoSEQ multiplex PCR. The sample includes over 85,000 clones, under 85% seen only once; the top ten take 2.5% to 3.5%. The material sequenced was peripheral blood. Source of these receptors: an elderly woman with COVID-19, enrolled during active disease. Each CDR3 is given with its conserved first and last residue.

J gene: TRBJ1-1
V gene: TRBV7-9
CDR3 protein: CASSQGWGAGTVATEAFF

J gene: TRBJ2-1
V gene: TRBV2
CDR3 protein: CASSPKAGLGQFF

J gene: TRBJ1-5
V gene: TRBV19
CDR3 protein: CASNGQIAGNQPQHF

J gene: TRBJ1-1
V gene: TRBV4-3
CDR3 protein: CASSQDGGDTEAFF

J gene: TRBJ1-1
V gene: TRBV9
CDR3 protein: CASSVFPMREQEAFF

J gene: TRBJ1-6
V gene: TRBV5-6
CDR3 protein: CASSLGRALSNSPLHF

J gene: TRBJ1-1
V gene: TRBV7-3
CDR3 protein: CASSLDRVGTEAFF

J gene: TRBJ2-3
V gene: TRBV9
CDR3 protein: CASSVAGATDTQYF

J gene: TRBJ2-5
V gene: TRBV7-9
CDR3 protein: CASSLVAAQETQYF

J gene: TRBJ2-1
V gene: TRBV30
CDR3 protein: CAWSVGRGWYNEQFF

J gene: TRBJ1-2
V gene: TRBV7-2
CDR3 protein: CASSLGPTGNNGYTF

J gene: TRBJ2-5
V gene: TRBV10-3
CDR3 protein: CAIAGSGGAQETQYF

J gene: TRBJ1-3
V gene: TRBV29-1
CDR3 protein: CSVVMGHISGNTIYF

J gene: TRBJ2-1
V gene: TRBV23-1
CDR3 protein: CASSQSFERSCNEQFF

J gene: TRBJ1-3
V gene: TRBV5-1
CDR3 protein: CASSATGGISGNTIYF

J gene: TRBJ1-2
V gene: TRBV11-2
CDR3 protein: CASSLDLSRRPNYGYTF

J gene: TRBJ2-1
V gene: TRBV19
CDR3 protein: CASSGGYNEQFF

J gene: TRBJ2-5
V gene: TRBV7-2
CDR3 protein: CASSLIGQNQETQYF

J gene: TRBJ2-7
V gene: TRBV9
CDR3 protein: CASSVGPHGEQYF

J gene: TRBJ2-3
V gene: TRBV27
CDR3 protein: CASSLTRTGVDTQYF

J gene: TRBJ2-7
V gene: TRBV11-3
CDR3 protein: CASSSRDREYEQYF

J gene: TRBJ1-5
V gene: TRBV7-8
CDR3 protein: CASSVGGDF

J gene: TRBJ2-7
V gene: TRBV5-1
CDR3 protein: CASSLQTGISGEQYF

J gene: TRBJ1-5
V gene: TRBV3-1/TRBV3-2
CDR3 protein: CASSQYGTGGQPQHF

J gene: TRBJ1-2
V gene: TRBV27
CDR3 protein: CASSLWGEYGYTF

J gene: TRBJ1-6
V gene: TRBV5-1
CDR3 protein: CASSSGTHRIRSYNSPLHF

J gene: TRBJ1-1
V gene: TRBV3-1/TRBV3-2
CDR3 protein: CASSNPDRGGEAFF